This TCR beta chain was profiled in a study of cytomegalovirus exposure and HLA in healthy donors. Regarding the study as a whole: For most TCR beta V segments, an earlier analysis put the productive rate at about 90% or about 30% of the time. Common viral pathogens seemed to be connected with several of the most significant clusters, according to a later analysis. Among TCR beta chains, those listed as cytomegalovirus-associated numbered approximately 150. Later, TCR association rates were found to vary by HLA locus, highest for DRB1 and lowest for HLA-C.

This CDR3 spans 13 amino acids. Unmatched junction bases numbered 7, after V lost 9 bases and J lost 6 bases. From germline, CDR1 is MDHEN and CDR2 SYDVKM. As regards this clone: Its antigen is unidentified.

Vbeta (60) and Jbeta (13) primers were used in the PCR. Produced via immunoSEQ multiplex PCR; TCRdb's table is partial and in-frame only. The table has approximately 150,000 clones, 76% seen once. What was sequenced was PBMCs. The chain has TRBV28 and TRBJ1-2, with 10 positions matching TRBD1. The clonotype was recovered from a male donor in good health and CMV-seronegative. CDR3 sequence (DNA): TGTGCCAGTTGGGACAGGGGCCGGGATGGCTACACCTTC. This sequence encodes CASWDRGRDGYTF.